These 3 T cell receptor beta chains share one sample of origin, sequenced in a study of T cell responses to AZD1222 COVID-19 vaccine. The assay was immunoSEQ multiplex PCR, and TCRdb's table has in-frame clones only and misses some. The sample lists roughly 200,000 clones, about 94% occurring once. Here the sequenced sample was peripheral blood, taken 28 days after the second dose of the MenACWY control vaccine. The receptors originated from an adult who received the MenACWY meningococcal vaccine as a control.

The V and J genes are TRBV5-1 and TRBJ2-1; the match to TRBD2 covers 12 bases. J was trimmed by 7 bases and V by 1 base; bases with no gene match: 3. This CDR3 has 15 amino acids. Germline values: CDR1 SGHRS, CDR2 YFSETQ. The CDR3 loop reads CASSLRLAGGNEQFF. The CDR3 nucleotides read TGCGCCAGCAGCTTGCGTCTAGCGGGAGGGAATGAGCAGTTCTTC.

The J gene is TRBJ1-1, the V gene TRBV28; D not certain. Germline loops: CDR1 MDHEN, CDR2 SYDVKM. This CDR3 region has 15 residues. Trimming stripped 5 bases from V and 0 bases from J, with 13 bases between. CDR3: CASSPPKGLNTEAFF. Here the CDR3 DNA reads TGTGCCAGCAGTCCGCCGAAGGGCTTGAACACTGAAGCTTTCTTT.

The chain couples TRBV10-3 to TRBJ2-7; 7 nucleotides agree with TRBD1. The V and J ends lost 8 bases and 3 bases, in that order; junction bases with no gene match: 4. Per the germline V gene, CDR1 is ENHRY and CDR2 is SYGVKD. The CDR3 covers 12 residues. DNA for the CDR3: TGTGCCATCGGGGACAGAAACTACGAGCAGTACTTC. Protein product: CAIGDRNYEQYF.